This TCR beta chain was observed in a study of T cell repertoires in cytomegalovirus infection. Findings of the study overall: CMV-specific HLA-C-restricted TCR beta clonotypes dominated the ex vivo response.

TCRdb re-called the reads through MiXCR, storing one row per CDR3 protein. The sample comprises 110,000 or so distinct CDR3 sequences, 30% to 35% of which are singletons, and 41% rests with the top ten. V lost 4 bases, J lost 5 bases, and 18 bases lay in between. Germline V lookup: CDR1 SGHVS, CDR2 FNYEAQ. This CDR3 is 16 amino acids long. In this sample, this clonotype turned up a few times. What it recognizes is unknown. The receptor's source is a human donor in good health (CMV status not recorded). Some clones in this sample may be carry-over from other donors' samples. Sequencing used CD8+ T cells from cultured PBMCs, obtained from culture after CMV antigen stimulation. This chain connects TRBV7-6 to TRBJ2-1; D is unresolved. In DNA, the CDR3 is TGTGCCAGCAGCTGGCTTTCGACGGGTTCCGACAATGAGCAGTTCTTC. This translates into CASSWLSTGSDNEQFF.